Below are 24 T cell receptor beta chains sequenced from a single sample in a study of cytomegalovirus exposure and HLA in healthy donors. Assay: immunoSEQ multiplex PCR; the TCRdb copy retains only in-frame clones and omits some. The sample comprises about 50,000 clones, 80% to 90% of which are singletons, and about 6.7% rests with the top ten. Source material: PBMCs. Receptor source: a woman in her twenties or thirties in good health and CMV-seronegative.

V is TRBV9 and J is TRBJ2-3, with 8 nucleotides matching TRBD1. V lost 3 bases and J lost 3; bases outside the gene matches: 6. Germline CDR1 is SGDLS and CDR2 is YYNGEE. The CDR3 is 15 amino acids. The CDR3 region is CASSEGRQGTDTQYF. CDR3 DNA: TGTGCCAGCAGCGAGGGGAGACAGGGGACAGATACGCAGTATTTT.

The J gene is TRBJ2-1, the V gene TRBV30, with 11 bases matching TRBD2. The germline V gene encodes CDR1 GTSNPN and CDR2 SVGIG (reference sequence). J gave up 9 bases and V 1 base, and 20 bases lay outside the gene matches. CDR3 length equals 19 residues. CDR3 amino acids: CAWSGRDAGLAGAKVEQFF. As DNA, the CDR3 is TGTGCCTGGAGTGGCCGGGACGCCGGACTAGCGGGTGCAAAAGTTGAGCAGTTCTTC. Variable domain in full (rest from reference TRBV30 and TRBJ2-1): SQTIHQWPATLVQPVGSPLSLECTVEGTSNPNLYWYRQAAGRGLQLLFYSVGIGQISSEVPQNLSASRPQDRQFILSSKKLLLSDSGFYLCAWSGRDAGLAGAKVEQFFGPGTRLTVL.

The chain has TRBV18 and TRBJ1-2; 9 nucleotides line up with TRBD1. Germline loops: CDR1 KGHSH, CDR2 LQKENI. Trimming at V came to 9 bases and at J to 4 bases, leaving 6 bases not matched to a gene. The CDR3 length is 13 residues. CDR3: CASPRTGAYGYTF. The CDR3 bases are TGTGCCAGTCCTAGGACAGGGGCCTATGGCTACACCTTC.

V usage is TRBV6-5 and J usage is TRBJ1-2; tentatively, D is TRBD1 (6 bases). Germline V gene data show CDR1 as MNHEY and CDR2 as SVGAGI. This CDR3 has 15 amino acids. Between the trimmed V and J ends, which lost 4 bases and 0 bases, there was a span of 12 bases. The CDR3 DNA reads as TGTGCCAGCAGTTTTATCACAGGGACTAACTATGGCTACACCTTC. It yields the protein CASSFITGTNYGYTF.

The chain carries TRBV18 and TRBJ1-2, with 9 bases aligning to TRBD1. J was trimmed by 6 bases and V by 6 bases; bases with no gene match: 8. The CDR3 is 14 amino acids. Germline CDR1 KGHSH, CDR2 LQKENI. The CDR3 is CASSPSDRGDGYTF. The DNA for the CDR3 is TGTGCCAGCTCCCCTTCCGACAGGGGGGATGGCTACACCTTC.

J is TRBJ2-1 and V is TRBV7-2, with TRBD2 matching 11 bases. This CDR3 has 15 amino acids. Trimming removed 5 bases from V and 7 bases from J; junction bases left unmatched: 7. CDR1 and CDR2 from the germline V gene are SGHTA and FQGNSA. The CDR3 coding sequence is TGTGCCAGCAGCCCGACTAGCGGGATTAATAATGAGCAGTTCTTC. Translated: CASSPTSGINNEQFF.

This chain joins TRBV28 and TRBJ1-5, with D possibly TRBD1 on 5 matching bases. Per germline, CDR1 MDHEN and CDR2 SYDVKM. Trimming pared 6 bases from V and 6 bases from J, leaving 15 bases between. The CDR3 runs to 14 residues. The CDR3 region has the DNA TGTGCCAGCAGAGCAGGGCAGACGCGTCAGCCCCAGCATTTT. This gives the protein CASRAGQTRQPQHF.

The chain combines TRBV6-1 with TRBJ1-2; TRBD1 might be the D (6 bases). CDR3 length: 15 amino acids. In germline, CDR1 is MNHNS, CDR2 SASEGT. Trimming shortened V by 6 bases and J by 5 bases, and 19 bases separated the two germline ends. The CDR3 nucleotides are TGTGCCAGCAGCTGGGGGGGGCTAGGACGTTATGGCTACACCTTC. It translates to CASSWGGLGRYGYTF.

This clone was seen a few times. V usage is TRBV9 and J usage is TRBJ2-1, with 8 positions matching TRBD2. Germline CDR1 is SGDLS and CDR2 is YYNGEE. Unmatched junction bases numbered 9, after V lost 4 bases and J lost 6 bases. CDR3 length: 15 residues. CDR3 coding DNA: TGTGCCAGCAGCTCGCTGGCCCTAGCGGGCAATGAGCAGTTCTTC. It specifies CASSSLALAGNEQFF.

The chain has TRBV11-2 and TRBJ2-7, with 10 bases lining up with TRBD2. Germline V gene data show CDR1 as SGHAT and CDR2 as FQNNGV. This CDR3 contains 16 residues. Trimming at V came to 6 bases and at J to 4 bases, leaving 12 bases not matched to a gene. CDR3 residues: CASSSALLAGEYEQYF. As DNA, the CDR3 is TGTGCCAGCAGTTCAGCCCTCCTAGCGGGAGAATACGAGCAGTACTTC.

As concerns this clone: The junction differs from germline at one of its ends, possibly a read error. Here the CDR3 reads CASNPGVRTYRNF. CDR3 bases: TGTGCCAGCAACCCAGGGGTGAGAACCTACAGAAATTTT. The chain joins TRBV7-9 to TRBJ1-3; tentatively, D is TRBD1 (6 bases). The germline V gene encodes CDR1 SEHNR and CDR2 FQNEAQ (reference sequence). The CDR3 loop spans 13 amino acids. Full variable domain (rest looked up from reference TRBV7-9 and TRBJ1-3): DTGVSQNPRHKITKRGQNVTFRCDPISEHNRLYWYRQTLGQGPEFLTYFQNEAQLEKSRLLSDRFSAERPKGSFSTLEIQRTEQGDSAMYLCASNPGVRTYRNFGEGSWLTVV.

The CDR3 protein is CASSGRDRGFQETQYF. In DNA, the CDR3 is TGTGCCAGCAGTGGACGGGACAGGGGCTTCCAAGAGACCCAGTACTTC. This rearrangement joins TRBV2 to TRBJ2-5; 10 positions agree with TRBD1. The trim removed 4 bases at V and 1 base at J, leaving 6 bases unmatched. CDR1 and CDR2 from the germline V gene are SNHLY and FYNNEI. This CDR3 contains 16 residues.

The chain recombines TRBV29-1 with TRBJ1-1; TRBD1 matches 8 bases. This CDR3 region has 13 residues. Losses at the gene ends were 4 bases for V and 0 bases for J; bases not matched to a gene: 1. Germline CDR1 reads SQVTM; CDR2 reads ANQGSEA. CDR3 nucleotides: TGCAGCGTTGGGACAGGGTTGAACACTGAAGCTTTCTTT. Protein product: CSVGTGLNTEAFF. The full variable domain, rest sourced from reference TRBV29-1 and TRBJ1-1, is SAVISQKPSRDICQRGTSLTIQCQVDSQVTMMFWYRQQPGQSLTLIATANQGSEATYESGFVIDKFPISRPNLTFSTLTVSNMSPEDSSIYLCSVGTGLNTEAFFGQGTRLTVV.

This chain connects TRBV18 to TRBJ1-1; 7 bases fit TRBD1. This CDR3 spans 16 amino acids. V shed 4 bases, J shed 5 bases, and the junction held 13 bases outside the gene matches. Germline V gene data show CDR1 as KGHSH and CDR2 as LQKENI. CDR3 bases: TGTGCCAGCTCACTCACTTACAGGGGTGAGGGAACTGAAGCTTTCTTT. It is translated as CASSLTYRGEGTEAFF.

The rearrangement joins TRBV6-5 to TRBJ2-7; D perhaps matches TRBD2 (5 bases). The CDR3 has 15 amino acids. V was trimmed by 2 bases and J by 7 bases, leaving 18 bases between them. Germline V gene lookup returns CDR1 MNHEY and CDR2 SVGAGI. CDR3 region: CASSYEGGTRLEQYF. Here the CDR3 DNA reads TGTGCCAGCAGTTACGAGGGTGGTACTCGTCTAGAGCAGTACTTC.

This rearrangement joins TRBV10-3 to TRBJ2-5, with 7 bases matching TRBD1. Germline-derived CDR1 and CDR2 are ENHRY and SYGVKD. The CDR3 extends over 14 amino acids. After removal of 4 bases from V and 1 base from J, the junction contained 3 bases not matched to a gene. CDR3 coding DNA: TGTGCCATCAGTGTCGAGGGGGCCCAAGAGACCCAGTACTTC. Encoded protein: CAISVEGAQETQYF.

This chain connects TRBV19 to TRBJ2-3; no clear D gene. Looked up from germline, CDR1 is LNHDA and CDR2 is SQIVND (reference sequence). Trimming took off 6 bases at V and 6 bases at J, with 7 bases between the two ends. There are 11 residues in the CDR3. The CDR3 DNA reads TGTGCCAGTAGGATACGGGATACGCAGTATTTT. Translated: CASRIRDTQYF.

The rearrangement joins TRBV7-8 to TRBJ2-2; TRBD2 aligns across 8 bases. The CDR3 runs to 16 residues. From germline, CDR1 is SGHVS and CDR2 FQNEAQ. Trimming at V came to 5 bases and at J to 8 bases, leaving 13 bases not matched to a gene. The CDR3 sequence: CASSPRGLELSGELFF. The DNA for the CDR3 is TGTGCCAGCAGCCCCAGGGGACTAGAGTTGTCGGGGGAGCTGTTTTTT. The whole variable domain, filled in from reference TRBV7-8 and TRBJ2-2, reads GAGVSQSPRYKVAKRGQDVALRCDPISGHVSLFWYQQALGQGPEFLTYFQNEAQLDKSGLPSDRFFAERPEGSVSTLKIQRTQQEDSAVYLCASSPRGLELSGELFFGEGSRLTVL.

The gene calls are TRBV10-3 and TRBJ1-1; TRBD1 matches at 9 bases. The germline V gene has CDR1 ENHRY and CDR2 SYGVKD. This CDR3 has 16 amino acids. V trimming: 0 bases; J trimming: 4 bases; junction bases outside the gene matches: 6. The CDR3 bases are TGTGCCATCAGTGAGTCGGGACAGGGAGGGACCACTGAAGCTTTCTTT. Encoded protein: CAISESGQGGTTEAFF.

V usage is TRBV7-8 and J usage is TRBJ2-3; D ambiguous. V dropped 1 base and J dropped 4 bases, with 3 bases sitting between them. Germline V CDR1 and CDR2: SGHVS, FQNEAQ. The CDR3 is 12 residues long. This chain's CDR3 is CASSLGADTQYF. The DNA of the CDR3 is TGTGCCAGCAGCTTAGGCGCAGATACGCAGTATTTT.

The CDR3 region has the DNA TGTGCCAGCAACGAGGACAGAGATGAGCAGTTCTTC. It yields the protein CASNEDRDEQFF. The V and J genes are TRBV2 and TRBJ2-1, with D possibly matching TRBD1 (6 bases). This CDR3 is 12 amino acids long. The V end lost 7 bases, the J end lost 8 bases, and 12 bases lay between the germline ends. The V gene's germline CDR1 is SNHLY and CDR2 FYNNEI.

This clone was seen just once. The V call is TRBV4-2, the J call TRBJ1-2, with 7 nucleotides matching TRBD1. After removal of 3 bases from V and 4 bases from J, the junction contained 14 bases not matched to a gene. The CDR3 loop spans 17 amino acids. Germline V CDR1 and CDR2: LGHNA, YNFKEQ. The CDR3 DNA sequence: TGTGCCAGCAGCCATCGTTTCGGACAGGCCGGACCCTATGGCTACACCTTC. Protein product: CASSHRFGQAGPYGYTF.

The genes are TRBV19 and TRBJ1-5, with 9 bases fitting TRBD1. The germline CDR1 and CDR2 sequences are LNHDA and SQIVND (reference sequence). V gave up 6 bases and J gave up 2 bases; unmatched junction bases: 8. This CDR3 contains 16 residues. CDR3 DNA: TGTGCCAGTAGAAAGGACAGGGGTCATGGCAATCAGCCCCAGCATTTT. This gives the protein CASRKDRGHGNQPQHF.

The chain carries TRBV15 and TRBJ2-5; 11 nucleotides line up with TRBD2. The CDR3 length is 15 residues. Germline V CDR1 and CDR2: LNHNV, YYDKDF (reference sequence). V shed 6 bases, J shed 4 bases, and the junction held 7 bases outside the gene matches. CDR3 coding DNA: TGTGCCACCAGTTCGACTAGCGGGATAGGAGAGACCCAGTACTTC. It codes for CATSSTSGIGETQYF.